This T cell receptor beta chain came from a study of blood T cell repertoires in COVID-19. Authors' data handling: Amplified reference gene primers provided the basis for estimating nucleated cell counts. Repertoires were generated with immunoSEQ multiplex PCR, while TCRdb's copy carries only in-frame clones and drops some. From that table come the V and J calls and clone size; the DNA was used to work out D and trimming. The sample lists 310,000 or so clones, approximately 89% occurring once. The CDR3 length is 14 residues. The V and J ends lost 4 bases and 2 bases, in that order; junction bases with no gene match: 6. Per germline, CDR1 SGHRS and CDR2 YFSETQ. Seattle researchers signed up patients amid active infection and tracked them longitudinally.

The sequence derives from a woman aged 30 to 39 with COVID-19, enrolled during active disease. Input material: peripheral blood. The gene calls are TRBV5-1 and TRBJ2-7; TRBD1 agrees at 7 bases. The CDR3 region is CASSPGQLTYEQYF. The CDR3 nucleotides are TGCGCCAGCAGCCCGGGACAGCTTACCTACGAGCAGTACTTC.